Listed here are 20 T cell receptor beta chains from one sample, sequenced in a study of beta chain features in type 1 diabetes. Reverse transcribing all isolated RNA meant expressed TCRB transcripts were sequenced. The table came from immunoSEQ multiplex PCR; TCRdb's copy has only in-frame clones and leaves some out. The table shows more than 120,000 clones, with about an eighth occurring only once. What these receptors recognize is not known. Study-level points and caveats: Shortening that was moderate but significant affected the TCRB CDR3s of Type 1 diabetes patients in all four CD4+ subsets.

Sequencing was done on a sample of central memory CD4+ T cells from blood. These TCRs come from a man between 18 and 29 years old with type 1 diabetes.

This clone was counted a few times. The chain recombines TRBV30 with TRBJ1-5; TRBD1 might be the D (5 bases). Trimming took off 1 base at V and 6 bases at J, with 10 bases between the two ends. The CDR3 contains 13 residues. The germline V gene encodes CDR1 GTSNPN and CDR2 SVGIG (reference sequence). CDR3 sequence: CAWSGWGVQPQHF. The CDR3 coding sequence is TGTGCCTGGAGTGGATGGGGCGTTCAGCCCCAGCATTTT.

This clone was counted ten times or more. Additional DNA sequences in this sample encode the identical CDR3. The chain couples TRBV7-9 to TRBJ2-5; D is possibly TRBD2 (5 bases). Looked up from germline, CDR1 is SEHNR and CDR2 is FQNEAQ (reference sequence). CDR3 size: 13 residues. V lost 1 base, J lost 5 bases, and 8 bases lay in between. The chain's CDR3 is CASSLGRPETQYF. CDR3 DNA: TGTGCCAGCAGCTTAGGGAGGCCTGAGACCCAGTACTTC.

This clone was seen many times. V gene TRBV28 combines with J gene TRBJ2-6; D call uncertain. Germline CDR1 reads MDHEN; CDR2 reads SYDVKM. This CDR3 is built from 14 residues. Trimming shortened V by 10 bases and J by 0 bases, and 10 bases separated the two germline ends. The CDR3: CATVPSSGANVLTF. The CDR3 coding sequence is TGTGCCACAGTTCCCTCCTCTGGGGCCAACGTCCTGACTTTC.

This clone was observed many times. J is TRBJ2-1 and V is TRBV30, with D perhaps TRBD2 (7 bases). Germline CDR1 and CDR2: GTSNPN and SVGIG (reference sequence). Trimming cost V 6 bases and J 5 bases, with 17 bases left between them. CDR3 length: 14 amino acids. The CDR3 DNA reads TGTGCCTGTCCCCGGGGGGCAGGACACAATGAGCAGTTCTTC. Its protein product is CACPRGAGHNEQFF.

This rearrangement joins TRBV2 to TRBJ2-2; D might be TRBD2 (5 bases). This CDR3 spans 13 amino acids. Germline CDR1 SNHLY, CDR2 FYNNEI. Trimming cost V 3 bases and J 5 bases, with 7 bases left between them. The CDR3: CASSERVTGELFF. Here the CDR3 DNA reads TGTGCCAGCAGTGAGAGGGTTACCGGGGAGCTGTTTTTT.

This clone was detected only a few times. The CDR3: CASEGRLAGVQTIYEQYF. The DNA of the CDR3 is TGTGCCAGCGAAGGAAGGCTAGCGGGGGTACAGACCATCTACGAGCAGTACTTC. V is TRBV7-9 and J is TRBJ2-7; 10 positions match TRBD2. With V trimmed by 8 bases and J by 3 bases, 19 bases remained unmatched. CDR3 length equals 18 residues. Germline V gives CDR1 SEHNR, CDR2 FQNEAQ (reference sequence). Combining the CDR3 with reference TRBV7-9 and TRBJ2-7 gives the whole variable domain DTGVSQNPRHKITKRGQNVTFRCDPISEHNRLYWYRQTLGQGPEFLTYFQNEAQLEKSRLLSDRFSAERPKGSFSTLEIQRTEQGDSAMYLCASEGRLAGVQTIYEQYFGPGTRLTVT.

V gene TRBV4-2 combines with J gene TRBJ2-7; D not certain. Germline V lookup: CDR1 LGHNA, CDR2 YNFKEQ. This CDR3 has 15 residues. V gave up 0 bases and J gave up 3 bases, with 12 bases separating them. CDR3 nucleotide sequence: TGTGCCAGCAGCCAAGATGTCTTATCGGGCTACGAGCAGTACTTC. It encodes CASSQDVLSGYEQYF.

This clone was observed a handful of times. The genes are TRBV28 and TRBJ1-2; 8 positions match TRBD1. This CDR3 has 17 amino acids. Germline loops: CDR1 MDHEN, CDR2 SYDVKM. V lost 6 bases, J lost 8 bases, and 20 bases stayed unmatched. In DNA, the CDR3 is TGTGCCAGCAGCGAAGCTGGACAGGGAACTATCTATGGAGGCTACACCTTC. It is translated as CASSEAGQGTIYGGYTF.

The rearrangement uses TRBV27 and TRBJ1-1, with a tentative D call TRBD1 (6 bases). Germline V gene sequence: CDR1 MNHEY, CDR2 SMNVEV (reference sequence). CDR3 length equals 15 residues. With 2 bases removed from V and 0 bases from J, the gap between germline ends came to 10 bases. The CDR3 region has the DNA TGTGCCAGCAGTTTACCCGGACAGCTGAACACTGAAGCTTTCTTT. Amino acid sequence: CASSLPGQLNTEAFF.

The table lists this clone with a few counts. The chain has TRBV27 and TRBJ2-3; tentatively, D is TRBD1 (6 bases). Trimming shortened V by 3 bases and J by 1 base, and 14 bases separated the two germline ends. The CDR3 runs to 16 residues. CDR1 is MNHEY, CDR2 SMNVEV, per germline (reference sequence). The CDR3 coding sequence is TGTGCCAGCAGTTTGTACAGGGTGTTGGGCACAGATACGCAGTATTTT. Amino acids: CASSLYRVLGTDTQYF.

The V and J genes are TRBV9 and TRBJ2-5; a weak D match, TRBD2 (6 bases). The length of the CDR3 is 14 residues. The germline gives CDR1 SGDLS, CDR2 YYNGEE. Trimming pared 2 bases from V and 0 bases from J, leaving 8 bases between. CDR3 in DNA: TGTGCCAGCAGCGTCTCTAGCGACCAAGAGACCCAGTACTTC. Translated: CASSVSSDQETQYF.

The V call is TRBV28, the J call TRBJ2-3, with 7 bases that match TRBD2. The CDR3 totals 15 residues. V trimming: 7 bases; J trimming: 4 bases; junction bases outside the gene matches: 11. Germline loops: CDR1 MDHEN, CDR2 SYDVKM. The CDR3 DNA follows: TGTGCCAGCACCACCGGGGCGGGGGTCCCAGATACGCAGTATTTT. It is translated as CASTTGAGVPDTQYF.

This sequence joins TRBV19 and TRBJ1-1; D is uncertain. This CDR3 is 13 amino acids long. From germline, CDR1 is LNHDA and CDR2 SQIVND (reference sequence). Trimming removed 9 bases at V and 5 bases at J, with 16 bases between. CDR3 sequence reads: CASQDGHRTEAFF. The DNA for the CDR3 is TGTGCCAGCCAGGACGGGCATAGGACTGAAGCTTTCTTT. Together with reference TRBV19 and TRBJ1-1, the CDR3 gives the full variable domain: DGGITQSPKYLFRKEGQNVTLSCEQNLNHDAMYWYRQDPGQGLRLIYYSQIVNDFQKGDIAEGYSVSREKKESFPLTVTSAQKNPTAFYLCASQDGHRTEAFFGQGTRLTVV.

V is TRBV16 and J is TRBJ1-6, with TRBD1 as a possible D gene (5 bases). V was shortened by 4 bases and J by 0 bases, with 10 bases between the two germline ends. The CDR3 consists of 16 residues. CDR1 and CDR2 from the germline V gene are KGHSY and FQNENV. CDR3 in DNA: TGTGCCAGCAGCCTAGGGACCAGCTCCTATAATTCACCCCTCCACTTT. This encodes CASSLGTSSYNSPLHF.

V is TRBV28 and J is TRBJ1-6, with 7 bases that match TRBD1. The CDR3 contains 13 residues. V dropped 3 bases and J dropped 13; count of bases not matched to a gene: 6. Germline CDR1 reads MDHEN; CDR2 reads SYDVKM. CDR3 in amino acids: CASSLDRLTPLHF. CDR3 bases: TGTGCCAGCAGTTTGGACAGGCTGACGCCCCTCCACTTT. The variable domain in full, completed from reference TRBV28 and TRBJ1-6, reads DVKVTQSSRYLVKRTGEKVFLECVQDMDHENMFWYRQDPGLGLRLIYFSYDVKMKEKGDIPEGYSVSREKKERFSLILESASTNQTSMYLCASSLDRLTPLHFGNGTRLTVT.

This clone showed up just a few times. The genes are TRBV28 and TRBJ2-3, with 7 nucleotides matching TRBD2. V was pared by 1 base and J by 0 bases, with 4 bases of the junction left unmatched. Germline assignment: CDR1 MDHEN and CDR2 SYDVKM. The CDR3 contains 16 residues. The CDR3 here is CASSLFGGSSTDTQYF. Written as DNA, the CDR3 is TGTGCCAGCAGTTTATTCGGGGGGTCTAGCACAGATACGCAGTATTTT.

The J gene is TRBJ1-2, the V gene TRBV4-2; TRBD1 is a possible D gene (5 bases). This CDR3 comprises 15 residues. Per the germline V gene, CDR1 is LGHNA and CDR2 is YNFKEQ. V was cut by 0 bases and J by 6 bases, with 14 bases left in between. Written as DNA, the CDR3 is TGTGCCAGCAGCCAAGATTTTGCAGGGTTGGATGGCTACACCTTC. Residues: CASSQDFAGLDGYTF.

To note about this clone: At the DNA level, this CDR3 is encoded by other sequences in the same sample as well. The chain recombines TRBV9 with TRBJ1-1, with D hard to call. This CDR3 is built from 13 residues. Germline CDR1 reads SGDLS; CDR2 reads YYNGEE. V shed 0 bases and J shed 4 bases, with 7 bases lying between them. CDR3 sequence: CASSVERFTEAFF. The CDR3 region has the DNA TGTGCCAGCAGCGTAGAGAGATTCACTGAAGCTTTCTTT.

The chain carries TRBV7-2 and TRBJ2-3; D possibly corresponds to TRBD2 (6 bases). CDR1 is SGHTA, CDR2 FQGNSA, per germline. V lost 5 bases and J lost 6, with 15 bases in between. CDR3 length: 14 residues. The CDR3 bases are TGTGCCAGCAGCCCAACCACAGCGGGCGATACGCAGTATTTT. It encodes CASSPTTAGDTQYF.

This clone was observed a few times. The chain employs TRBV30 and TRBJ2-1, with TRBD2 matching 7 bases. Germline lookup yields CDR1 GTSNPN and CDR2 SVGIG (reference sequence). The V gene end was trimmed by 8 bases and the J gene end by 5 bases; junction bases not matched to a gene: 15. This CDR3 has 15 residues. Written as DNA, the CDR3 is TGTGCCCTACTTCGAGACGGGGGGTTCAACAATGAGCAGTTCTTC. It translates to CALLRDGGFNNEQFF.